These 10 T cell receptor beta chains were sequenced from one sample in a study of monozygotic twins with inflammatory bowel disease. Following a re-call of the 5' RACE reads, TCRdb has one entry per CDR3 protein and lacks DNA. This listing includes 400,000 or so distinct CDR3 sequences. The source material was blood. The receptors here all came from a human donor with ulcerative colitis or Crohn's disease, or a healthy co-twin of an affected twin (not recorded which).

V gene TRBV28 combines with J gene TRBJ2-3; TCRdb's assignment of TRBD1 cannot be checked, as there is no DNA. CDR3 length equals 14 residues. Germline assignment: CDR1 MDHEN and CDR2 SYDVKM. The CDR3 here is CASRMGGSRDTQYF. The full variable domain, rest sourced from reference TRBV28 and TRBJ2-3, is DVKVTQSSRYLVKRTGEKVFLECVQDMDHENMFWYRQDPGLGLRLIYFSYDVKMKEKGDIPEGYSVSREKKERFSLILESASTNQTSMYLCASRMGGSRDTQYFGPGTRLTVL.

The chain combines TRBV12-3 or TRBV12-4 with TRBJ1-1; TCRdb selects TRBD1, and the lack of DNA leaves this call unchecked. This CDR3 region has 12 residues. The CDR3 loop reads CASSFRVPEAFF.

The rearrangement links TRBV6-2 or TRBV6-3 to TRBJ2-5; checking the TCRdb D call of TRBD2 is not possible without DNA. CDR1 MNHEY and CDR2 SVGEGT come from the germline V gene. This CDR3 comprises 14 residues. The CDR3 reads CASSPRGFEETQYF.

The chain combines TRBV11-3 with TRBJ2-1. Looked up from germline, CDR1 is SGHNT and CDR2 is YENEEA. CDR3 size: 14 residues. The CDR3 is CASSLANSYNEQFF.

This chain uses TRBV7-8 with TRBJ2-2. Germline V gene sequence: CDR1 SGHVS, CDR2 FQNEAQ. The CDR3 runs 16 residues. CDR3 in amino acids: CASSLRGSLYTGELFF. The variable domain in full, completed from reference TRBV7-8 and TRBJ2-2, reads GAGVSQSPRYKVAKRGQDVALRCDPISGHVSLFWYQQALGQGPEFLTYFQNEAQLDKSGLPSDRFFAERPEGSVSTLKIQRTQQEDSAVYLCASSLRGSLYTGELFFGEGSRLTVL.

The chain uses TRBV5-1 and TRBJ1-6; TCRdb selects TRBD1, and the lack of DNA leaves this call unchecked. The CDR3 length is 16 residues. Germline values: CDR1 SGHRS, CDR2 YFSETQ. The CDR3 sequence: CASSLRETAINSPLHF.

The V call is TRBV24-1, the J call TRBJ2-2; as DNA is missing, the TRBD1 call by TCRdb cannot be tested. Germline CDR1 and CDR2: KGHDR and SFDVKD. The CDR3 is 13 residues long. The CDR3 reads CATGTGKTGELFF.

J is TRBJ2-7 and V is TRBV11-2; checking the TCRdb D call of TRBD1 is not possible without DNA. Per germline, CDR1 SGHAT and CDR2 FQNNGV. The CDR3 sequence is 15 residues long. The CDR3 reads CASNPLTGAKDEQYF.

V is TRBV18 and J is TRBJ2-1; the D gene TCRdb calls, TRBD1, cannot be checked with no DNA. The CDR3 runs 14 residues. CDR1 is KGHSH, CDR2 LQKENI, per germline. CDR3 amino acids: CASSRGQGYNEQFF.

The rearrangement uses TRBV7-8 and TRBJ1-3. The CDR3 runs 15 residues. Looked up from germline, CDR1 is SGHVS and CDR2 is FQNEAQ. The CDR3 is CASSLVAGAGNTIYF. Together with reference TRBV7-8 and TRBJ1-3, the CDR3 gives the full variable domain: GAGVSQSPRYKVAKRGQDVALRCDPISGHVSLFWYQQALGQGPEFLTYFQNEAQLDKSGLPSDRFFAERPEGSVSTLKIQRTQQEDSAVYLCASSLVAGAGNTIYFGEGSWLTVV.